This paragraph reports one T cell receptor (beta chain). As yet, its antigen is unknown. The entry originates in a study of cytomegalovirus exposure and HLA in healthy donors. At the level of the study: Samples from HLA-typed donors yielded 65 million to 85 million unique TCRs in an early data release. Study observations and caveats: A later analysis found most CMV-associated TCR beta chains apparently HLA-restricted. Highly shared sequence variants in one cluster were likely a sequencing artifact.

J was trimmed by 6 bases and V by 0 bases; bases with no gene match: 3. The CDR3 runs to 14 residues. CDR1 and CDR2 from the germline V gene are KGHSH and LQKENI. The PCR made use of 60 Vbeta and 13 Jbeta primers. Using immunoSEQ multiplex PCR, the repertoire was profiled, and TCRdb retains in-frame clones only, with some absent. This table has roughly 100,000 clones, roughly 74% appearing once. The clonotype comes from a woman aged 40-49 years in good health and CMV-seronegative. The specimen was PBMCs. The chain couples TRBV18 to TRBJ1-2; 8 bases map to TRBD1. The DNA of the CDR3 is TGTGCCAGCTCACCACCGAACAGGGGGGATGGCTACACCTTC. As protein: CASSPPNRGDGYTF.